The 14 T cell receptor beta chains in this list originate from one sample, sequenced in a study of blood T cell repertoires in COVID-19. The method was immunoSEQ multiplex PCR; TCRdb's version includes in-frame clones alone and lacks a portion of them. The repertoire holds around 250,000 clones, with more than 70% as singletons. The sequenced material came from peripheral blood. The origin of the receptors is a man older than 75 with acute or convalescent COVID-19.

The V gene is TRBV5-1, the J gene TRBJ2-5; TRBD2 matches at 10 bases. There are 15 residues in the CDR3. The V gene end was trimmed by 9 bases and the J gene end by 4 bases; junction bases not matched to a gene: 12. Looked up from germline, CDR1 is SGHRS and CDR2 is YFSETQ. CDR3 in amino acids: CATKASGSSGETQYF. Here the CDR3 DNA reads TGCGCCACCAAGGCTAGCGGGAGTTCCGGAGAGACCCAGTACTTC.

The chain employs TRBV5-1 and TRBJ2-3; possibly TRBD2 for D (7 bases). The V end was cut by 4 bases, the J end by 1 base, with 19 bases between. Germline CDR1 is SGHRS and CDR2 is YFSETQ. This CDR3 has 17 amino acids. CDR3 loop: CASSQGGLRGGTDTQYF. CDR3 coding DNA: TGCGCCAGCAGCCAGGGAGGGCTCAGGGGTGGCACAGATACGCAGTATTTT.

The chain recombines TRBV3-1 (or the pseudogene TRBV3-2) with TRBJ1-1; TRBD1 might be the D (6 bases). The CDR3 runs 14 residues. The V end was cut by 3 bases, the J end by 4 bases, with 12 bases between. CDR1 is LGHDT, CDR2 YNNKEL, per germline (reference sequence). CDR3 DNA sequence: TGTGCCAGCAGCCAGGGGGGGCTGGGCACTGAAGCTTTCTTT. Translation: CASSQGGLGTEAFF.

The V call is TRBV12-3 or TRBV12-4, the J call TRBJ2-2; D gene ambiguous. V was shortened by 10 bases and J by 6 bases, with 15 bases between the two germline ends. CDR3 size: 13 residues. CDR3 sequence reads: CATRQVEAGELFF. CDR3 nucleotides: TGTGCCACCCGACAAGTTGAAGCCGGGGAGCTGTTTTTT.

This chain links TRBV21-1 with TRBJ2-1; the table calls TRBD1, which could not be checked here. TRBV21-1 constitutes a pseudogene. The CDR3 extends over 13 amino acids. The CDR3 DNA reads TGTGCCAGCAGCAGAGGACACATCCATGAGCAGTTCTTC. This translates into CASSRGHIHEQFF.

The rearrangement joins TRBV10-2 to TRBJ2-1; TRBD2 aligns across 10 bases. J gave up 2 bases and V 6 bases, and 1 base lay outside the gene matches. Per the germline V gene, CDR1 is WSHSY and CDR2 is SAAADI. The CDR3 length is 14 residues. The CDR3 protein is CASSLAGAYNEQFF. The CDR3 DNA sequence: TGCGCCAGCAGCCTAGCGGGAGCCTACAATGAGCAGTTCTTC.

The chain is built from TRBV29-1 and TRBJ2-5; maybe TRBD1 (6 bases). Germline CDR1 SQVTM, CDR2 ANQGSEA. Trimming removed 8 bases at V and 2 bases at J, with 15 bases between. There are 13 residues in the CDR3. DNA for the CDR3: TGCAGCTCCTCAACAGGGTCTCAAGAGACCCAGTACTTC. Protein sequence: CSSSTGSQETQYF.

V gene TRBV24-1 combines with J gene TRBJ2-2, with D perhaps matching TRBD2 (6 bases). CDR3 length: 15 residues. Germline V gene data show CDR1 as KGHDR and CDR2 as SFDVKD. Deletions cut 1 base from V and 7 bases from J, with 12 bases between. The CDR3 protein is CATSDLPGGGGELFF. CDR3 in DNA: TGTGCCACCAGTGATTTACCCGGGGGAGGCGGGGAGCTGTTTTTT.

The V and J genes are TRBV28 and TRBJ1-2; no firm D call. V lost 6 bases and J lost 0, with 14 bases in between. The CDR3 has 15 amino acids. The germline CDR1 and CDR2 sequences are MDHEN and SYDVKM. The CDR3 reads CASSAWAGTNYGYTF. CDR3 coding DNA: TGTGCCAGCAGCGCTTGGGCGGGGACTAACTATGGCTACACCTTC.

The chain employs TRBV15 and TRBJ2-3; TRBD2 matches 7 bases. With 0 bases clipped from V and 5 bases from J, the junction kept 11 bases outside the gene matches. Germline CDR1 LNHNV, CDR2 YYDKDF (reference sequence). The CDR3 is 17 residues long. The CDR3 region has the DNA TGTGCCACCAGCAGAGATCAGGGAGCGGGAAAGGGAGATACGCAGTATTTT. Translating it yields CATSRDQGAGKGDTQYF.

This rearrangement joins TRBV2 to TRBJ1-2; D call uncertain. Germline V CDR1 and CDR2: SNHLY, FYNNEI. The CDR3 sequence is 11 residues long. V lost 7 bases, J lost 8 bases, and 11 bases lay in between. In DNA form, the CDR3 reads TGTGCCAGCACTCGGGATTCGGGCTACACCTTC. Its translation is CASTRDSGYTF.

V and J are TRBV6-6 and TRBJ2-7; no reliable D call. Germline-derived CDR1 and CDR2 are MNHNY and SVGAGI (reference sequence). Trimming shortened V by 4 bases and J by 7 bases, and 20 bases separated the two germline ends. CDR3 length: 15 amino acids. As DNA, the CDR3 is TGTGCCAGCAGTTCGGGTCTAGTTAGGCTTGAGGAGCAGTACTTC. Translation gives CASSSGLVRLEEQYF.

This chain links TRBV5-1 with TRBJ2-1, with unresolved D. The ends were cut back, 0 bases at V and 2 bases at J, with 9 bases in the middle. The germline CDR1 and CDR2 sequences are SGHRS and YFSETQ. The CDR3 length is 15 residues. CDR3 DNA: TGCGCCAGCAGCTTGGGGGCAGGTCCCTACAATGAGCAGTTCTTC. It codes for CASSLGAGPYNEQFF. The entire variable domain, with the rest obtained from reference TRBV5-1 and TRBJ2-1, is as follows: KAGVTQTPRYLIKTRGQQVTLSCSPISGHRSVSWYQQTPGQGLQFLFEYFSETQRNKGNFPGRFSGRQFSNSRSEMNVSTLELGDSALYLCASSLGAGPYNEQFFGPGTRLTVL.

V usage is TRBV27 and J usage is TRBJ1-3, with TRBD1 identical over 10 bases. The V gene's germline CDR1 is MNHEY and CDR2 SMNVEV (reference sequence). V gave up 5 bases and J gave up 0 bases; unmatched junction bases: 13. CDR3 size: 19 residues. CDR3 nucleotides: TGTGCCAGCAGTGCGAACGGGACAGGGGTATTAACCTCTGGAAACACCATATATTTT. Translated, it gives CASSANGTGVLTSGNTIYF.